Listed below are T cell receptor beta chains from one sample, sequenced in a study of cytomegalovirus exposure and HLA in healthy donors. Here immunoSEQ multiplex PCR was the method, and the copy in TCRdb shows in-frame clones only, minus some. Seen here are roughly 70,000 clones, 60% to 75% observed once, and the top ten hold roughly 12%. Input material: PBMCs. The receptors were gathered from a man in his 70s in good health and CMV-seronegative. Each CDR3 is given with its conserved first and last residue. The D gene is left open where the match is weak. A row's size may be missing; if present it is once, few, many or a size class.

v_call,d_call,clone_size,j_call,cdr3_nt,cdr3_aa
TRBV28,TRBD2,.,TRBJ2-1,TGTGCCAGCAGTTCCTCCTGGACTAGCGGGGGGGCGGTCCCGTTCTTC,CASSSSWTSGGAVPFF
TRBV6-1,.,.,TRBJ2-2,TGTGCCAGCAGTGAGGACAGGAGGGCAACCGGGGAGCTGTTTTTT,CASSEDRRATGELFF
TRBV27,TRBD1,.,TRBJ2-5,TGTGCCAGCAGAGGACAGGGGAGGGATGAGACCCAGTACTTC,CASRGQGRDETQYF
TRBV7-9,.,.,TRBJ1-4,TGTTCCAGCAGCGATCAGGGACGGCGGGGGACTAATGAAAAACTGTTTTTT,CSSSDQGRRGTNEKLFF
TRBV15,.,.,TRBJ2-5,TGTGCCACCAGCGAAAGACCCCTAGCGTCAAGCCGGGGAGAGACCCAGTACTTC,CATSERPLASSRGETQYF
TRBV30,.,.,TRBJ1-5,TGTGCCTGGAGTGGCGGGATCATTCAGCCCCAGCATTTT,CAWSGGIIQPQHF
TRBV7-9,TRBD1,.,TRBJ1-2,TGTGCCAGCAGCCCATATAGGCGGACAGGGTTTAACTATGGCTACACCTTC,CASSPYRRTGFNYGYTF
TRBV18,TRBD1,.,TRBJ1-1,TGTGCCAGCTCACCCGGACAGGACACTGAAGCTTTCTTT,CASSPGQDTEAFF
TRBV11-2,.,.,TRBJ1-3,TGTGCCAGCAGCCCTCTCCCTCGCGGGAATGGAAACACCATATATTTT,CASSPLPRGNGNTIYF
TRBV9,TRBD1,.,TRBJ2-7,TGTGCCAGTGCTAGGGGACAGGGGAAACGGGAGCAGTACTTC,CASARGQGKREQYF
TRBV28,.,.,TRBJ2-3,TGTGCCAGCAGTCCCGGGGGGCGCACAGATACGCAGTATTTT,CASSPGGRTDTQYF
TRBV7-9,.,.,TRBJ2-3,TGTGCCAGCAGCGGAGGTTCAGATACGCAGTATTTT,CASSGGSDTQYF
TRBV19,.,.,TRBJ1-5,TGTGCCAGTAGTATGCGTTCAGGGAATCAGCCCCAGCATTTT,CASSMRSGNQPQHF
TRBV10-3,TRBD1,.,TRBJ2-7,TGTGCCATCAGTGGTGCGCCCGCCGGGACAGTTCAAGAGCAGTACTTC,CAISGAPAGTVQEQYF
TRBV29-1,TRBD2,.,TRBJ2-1,TGCAGCGTGGGGGGACTAGCGGGGGGATCCTTGGATGAGCAGTTCTTC,CSVGGLAGGSLDEQFF
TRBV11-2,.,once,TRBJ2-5,TGTGCCAGCAGCTTAGGTCGGGAGACCCAGTACTTC,CASSLGRETQYF
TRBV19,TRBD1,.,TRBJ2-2,TGTGCCAGTAGGCCTTATAGGCCCGGACAGGAGAACACCGGGGAGCTGTTTTTT,CASRPYRPGQENTGELFF
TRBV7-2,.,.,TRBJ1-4,TGTGCCAGCAGCTTACGGGGAGGGACTAATGAAAAACTGTTTTTT,CASSLRGGTNEKLFF
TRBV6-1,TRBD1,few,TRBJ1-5,TGTGCCAGCAGGTGGCAGGGGGTCCGACCCCAGCATTTT,CASRWQGVRPQHF
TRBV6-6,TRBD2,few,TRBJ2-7,TGTGCCAGCACCCCTAGCGGGAGGGTCTACGAGCAGTACTTC,CASTPSGRVYEQYF
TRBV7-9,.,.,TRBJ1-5,TGTGCCAGCAGCTTAGGGTCGGGACAATATAGCAATCAGCCCCAGCATTTT,CASSLGSGQYSNQPQHF
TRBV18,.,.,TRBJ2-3,TGTGCCAGCTCAGGCCTTCTAGCGAAGACAGATACGCAGTATTTT,CASSGLLAKTDTQYF